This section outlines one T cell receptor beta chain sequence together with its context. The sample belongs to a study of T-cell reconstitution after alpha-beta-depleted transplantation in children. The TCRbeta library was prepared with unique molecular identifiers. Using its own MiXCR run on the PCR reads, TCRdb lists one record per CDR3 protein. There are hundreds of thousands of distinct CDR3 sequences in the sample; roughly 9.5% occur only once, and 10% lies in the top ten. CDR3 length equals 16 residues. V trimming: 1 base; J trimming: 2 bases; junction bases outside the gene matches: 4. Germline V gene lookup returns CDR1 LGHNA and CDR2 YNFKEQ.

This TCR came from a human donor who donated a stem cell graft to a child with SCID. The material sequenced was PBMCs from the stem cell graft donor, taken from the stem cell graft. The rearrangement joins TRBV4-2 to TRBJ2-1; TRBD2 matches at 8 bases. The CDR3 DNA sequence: TGTGCCAGCAGCCAAGCTCCAGCGGGGGCCTACAATGAGCAGTTCTTC. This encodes CASSQAPAGAYNEQFF.